A selection of T cell receptor beta chains follows, all from one sample in a study of monozygotic twins with inflammatory bowel disease. TCRdb reprocessed the 5' RACE reads, with one entry per CDR3 protein and no DNA. This table holds about 380,000 distinct CDR3 sequences. Sequenced sample: blood. Receptor source: a human donor with ulcerative colitis or Crohn's disease, or a healthy co-twin of an affected twin (not recorded which). Both conserved end residues are part of each CDR3.

CDR3	J	V
CASSVLGGTFEDNEQFF	TRBJ2-1	TRBV9
CASSYSIAGYTDTQYF	TRBJ2-3	TRBV6-5
CSAGGDDRGSNQPQHF	TRBJ1-5	TRBV20-1
CASSHPSGGPRTGELFF	TRBJ2-2	TRBV11-2
CSARGGKGAGGEQYF	TRBJ2-7	TRBV20-1
CASSPKTGITDTQYF	TRBJ2-3	TRBV18
CASSLHRTGWGSPLHF	TRBJ1-6	TRBV7-9
CASSAGPGGLGRETQYF	TRBJ2-5	TRBV9
CASSLDPGLSDMPSHSNQPQHF	TRBJ1-5	TRBV13
CASSPQIRTDTQYF	TRBJ2-3	TRBV11-2
CASSLYQGKKTQYF	TRBJ2-5	TRBV12-3/TRBV12-4
CASSSGGPRTDTQYF	TRBJ2-3	TRBV7-3
CSTVRRRSSTDTQYF	TRBJ2-3	TRBV20-1
CASSVRGTMNPYEQYF	TRBJ2-7	TRBV9
CASSKTGELFF	TRBJ2-2	TRBV12-3/TRBV12-4
CASSRRRQDITDTQYF	TRBJ2-3	TRBV9
CSAREGGGAETQYF	TRBJ2-5	TRBV20-1
CDSSLVPGRSQPQHF	TRBJ1-5	TRBV5-1
CSARAGPLSSYEQYF	TRBJ2-7	TRBV20-1
CASSRGQGSPGFEQYF	TRBJ2-7	TRBV6-1
CASSYGTVNTEAFF	TRBJ1-1	TRBV5-1
CATSEGGLETQYF	TRBJ2-5	TRBV15
CASSLAGEGQFF	TRBJ2-1	TRBV5-1
CASKGSEGTYGYTF	TRBJ1-2	TRBV7-2
CASSNGGGTEAFF	TRBJ1-1	TRBV27
CASSFRARGGNQPQHF	TRBJ1-5	TRBV12-3/TRBV12-4
CASTLGHATNEKLFF	TRBJ1-4	TRBV5-1
CASSLDPATSTDTQYF	TRBJ2-3	TRBV7-9
CASSGGGGAGTDTQYF	TRBJ2-3	TRBV6-1
CASSQDVGLGDGGEQSF	TRBJ2-1	TRBV4-3
CASSRDRQDTIYF	TRBJ1-3	TRBV5-5
CASNPGASGSYEQYF	TRBJ2-7	TRBV9
CASSLFPTRVSYEQYF	TRBJ2-7	TRBV12-3/TRBV12-4
CATRLSGGADTQYF	TRBJ2-3	TRBV10-3